Listed below are T cell receptor beta chains from one sample, sequenced in a study of tumor-infiltrating lymphocytes in localized non-small cell lung cancer. Measured with immunoSEQ multiplex PCR; TCRdb has only the in-frame clones, and not every one. The profile shows 20,000 to 30,000 clones, just under 70% of them singletons. The specimen sequenced was lung tumor tissue. These receptors were collected from a human donor with non-small cell lung cancer. CDR3s leave out the opening cysteine and the closing phenylalanine or tryptophan. Fields, in order: J gene, V gene, CDR3 protein.

>TRBJ2-1|TRBV28
ASRIQDYNEQF
>TRBJ2-1|TRBV7-3
ASSLDTGEQF
>TRBJ2-3|TRBV27
ASSSLTLSTDTQY
>TRBJ2-3|TRBV7-2
ASSLGGIPSTDTQY
>TRBJ1-5|TRBV30
AWSPGGRQPQH
>TRBJ2-3|TRBV5-1
ASSHDSHSSTDTQY
>TRBJ1-1|TRBV6-4
ASSVSVNTEAF
>TRBJ2-1|TRBV4-3
ASSQSWGADEQF
>TRBJ2-5|TRBV7-9
ASSFNRGEGETQY
>TRBJ2-3|TRBV5-1
ASRRQSETDTQY
>TRBJ2-5|TRBV18
ASATESITQY
>TRBJ1-4|TRBV28
ASKSVATNEKLF
>TRBJ2-1|TRBV7-9
ASCLAGGLNEQF
>TRBJ2-3|TRBV7-2
ASSLLPGGGTDTQY
>TRBJ1-2|TRBV5-5
ASSSGTDNYGYT
>TRBJ2-5|TRBV6-9
ASSYSTWTGGETQY
>TRBJ1-1|TRBV6-6
ASRWNDRPNTEAF
>TRBJ2-7|TRBV4-1
ASSQDPQGGTGRNEQY
>TRBJ2-7|TRBV7-2
ASSNRGAQSYEQY
>TRBJ2-5|TRBV30
AWSLTGLQETQY
>TRBJ2-7|TRBV27
ASRQRLAGFYEQY
>TRBJ2-7|TRBV18
ASSQGTSYEQY
>TRBJ2-3|TRBV6-1
ASSEAGESDTQY
>TRBJ2-7|TRBV29-1
SVDREGTYEQY
>TRBJ1-1|TRBV20-1
SARDPPGAF
>TRBJ2-7|TRBV29-1
SVAGVAYEQY
>TRBJ1-2|TRBV7-8
ASSPETGTLYYGYT
>TRBJ1-2|TRBV11-2
ASSLVPQNYGYT
>TRBJ2-5|TRBV7-9
ASSLAGTSGQETQY
>TRBJ1-2|TRBV9
ASSAPRDTANYGYT
>TRBJ1-1|TRBV7-2
ASSLDRVVGTEAF
>TRBJ2-7|TRBV7-9
ASSLGGGGPYEQY
>TRBJ1-3|TRBV10-1
ASIGSLGNTIY
>TRBJ2-3|TRBV7-2
ASSPRRAGADTQY